This paragraph reports one TCR beta chain. The antigen is unknown. The data were obtained in a study of T cell responses to AZD1222 COVID-19 vaccine. Study summary: The analysis combined second doses at about 4 or about 12 weeks.

Data came from immunoSEQ multiplex PCR; TCRdb stores just in-frame clones and leaves some out. The sample carries about 96,000 clones, 85% to 90% recorded once. This CDR3 is built from 15 residues. Trimming cost V 5 bases and J 4 bases, with 15 bases left between them. CDR1 SGHTA and CDR2 FQGNSA come from the germline V gene. Overall study results and limits: Females outnumbered males among donors, who were mostly white British; clonal diversity was possibly underestimated. Every sample of the repertoires postdated the peak T cell response.

The chain couples TRBV7-2 to TRBJ2-1; D remains ambiguous. This TCR was recovered from an adult in good health. The source was peripheral blood, collected on day 0 of AZD1222 vaccination. CDR3: CASSASPSPYNEQFF. CDR3 DNA sequence: TGTGCCAGCAGCGCCTCTCCCAGTCCTTACAATGAGCAGTTCTTC.